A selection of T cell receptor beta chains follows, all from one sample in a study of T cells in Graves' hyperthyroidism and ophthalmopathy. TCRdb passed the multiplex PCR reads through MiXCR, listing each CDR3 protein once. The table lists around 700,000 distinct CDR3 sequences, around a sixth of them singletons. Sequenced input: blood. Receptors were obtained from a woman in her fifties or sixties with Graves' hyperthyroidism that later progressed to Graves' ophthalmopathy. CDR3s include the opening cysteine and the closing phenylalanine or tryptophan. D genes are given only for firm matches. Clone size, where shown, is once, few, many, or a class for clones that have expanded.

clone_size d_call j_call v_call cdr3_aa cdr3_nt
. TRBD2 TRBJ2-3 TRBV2 CASSVLAGAPGTDTQYF TGTGCCAGCAGTGTACTAGCGGGGGCCCCTGGCACAGATACGCAGTATTTT
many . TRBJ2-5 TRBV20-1 CSASGTGETQYF TGCAGTGCTAGTGGTACGGGAGAGACCCAGTACTTC
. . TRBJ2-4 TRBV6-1 CASSQDTGFDIQYF TGTGCCAGCAGTCAGGACACCGGTTTTGACATTCAGTACTTC
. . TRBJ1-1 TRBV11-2 CASSLAMQGFAEAFF TGTGCCAGCAGCTTAGCCATGCAGGGTTTCGCTGAAGCTTTCTTT
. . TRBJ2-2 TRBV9 CASSDLRPGELFF TGTGCCAGCAGCGACCTGAGGCCCGGGGAGCTGTTTTTT
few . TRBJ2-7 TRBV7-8 CASSLEEGPGEQYF TGTGCCAGCAGCTTAGAAGAGGGCCCGGGAGAGCAGTACTTC
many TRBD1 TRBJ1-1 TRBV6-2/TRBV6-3 CASSLTGDGTEAFF TGTGCCAGCAGTCTTACAGGGGACGGCACTGAAGCTTTCTTT
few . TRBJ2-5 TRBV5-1 CASSLVSDEETQYF TGCGCCAGCAGCTTGGTCAGCGACGAAGAGACCCAGTACTTC
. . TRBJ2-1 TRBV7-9 CASSPAEERFVNEQFF TGTGCCAGCAGCCCTGCTGAAGAGCGGTTCGTCAATGAGCAGTTCTTC
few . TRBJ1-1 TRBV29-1 CSAETGEWEAFF TGCAGCGCAGAGACGGGAGAGTGGGAAGCTTTCTTT
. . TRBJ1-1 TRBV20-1 CSARDLRPNTEAFF TGCAGTGCTAGAGATCTCCGTCCGAACACTGAAGCTTTCTTT
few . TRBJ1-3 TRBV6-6 CASSYSPGEFGNTIYF TGTGCCAGCAGTTACTCGCCAGGGGAGTTTGGAAACACCATATATTTT
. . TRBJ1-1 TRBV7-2 CASSSPRGTYTEAFF TGTGCCAGCAGCTCCCCCCGAGGGACTTACACTGAAGCTTTCTTT
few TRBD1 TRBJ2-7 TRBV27 CASRYETGGSYEQYF TGTGCCAGCAGGTACGAGACAGGGGGCTCCTACGAGCAGTACTTC
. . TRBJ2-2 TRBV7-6 CASSLGAEGNTGELFF TGTGCCAGCAGCTTAGGGGCCGAGGGGAACACCGGGGAGCTGTTTTTT
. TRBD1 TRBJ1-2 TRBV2 CASSETGVILGYTF TGTGCCAGCAGTGAAACAGGGGTCATTTTGGGCTACACCTTC
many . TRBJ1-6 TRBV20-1 CSARDERIINNSPLHF TGCAGTGCTAGAGATGAACGGATTATCAATAATTCACCCCTCCACTTT
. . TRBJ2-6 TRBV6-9 CASSYGAYGANVLTF TGTGCCAGCAGCTACGGCGCTTATGGGGCCAACGTCCTGACTTTC
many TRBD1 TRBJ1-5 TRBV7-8 CASRADRGSGQPQHF TGTGCCAGCAGGGCGGACAGGGGGTCGGGTCAGCCCCAGCATTTT
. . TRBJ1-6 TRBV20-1 CSASFPNSPLHF TGCAGTGCTAGTTTCCCGAATTCACCCCTCCACTTT
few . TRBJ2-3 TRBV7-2 CASSLGGTVTDTQYF TGTGCCAGCAGCTTAGGGGGCACGGTTACAGATACGCAGTATTTT
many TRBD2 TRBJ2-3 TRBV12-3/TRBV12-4 CASSLGLAGGQDTQYF TGTGCCAGCAGCCTTGGACTAGCGGGGGGACAAGATACGCAGTATTTT
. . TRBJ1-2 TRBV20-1 CSASSQPNYGYTF TGCAGTGCTAGTTCCCAGCCTAACTATGGCTACACCTTC
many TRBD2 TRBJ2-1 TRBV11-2 CASSLEGLAGNEQFF TGTGCCAGCAGCTTAGAGGGACTAGCGGGTAATGAGCAGTTCTTC
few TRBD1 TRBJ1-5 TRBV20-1 CSASLPGTGGSNQPQHF TGCAGTGCTAGTCTGCCCGGGACAGGGGGTAGCAATCAGCCCCAGCATTTT
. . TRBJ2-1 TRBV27 CASSERGSGNEQFF TGTGCCAGCAGCGAACGGGGGTCGGGCAATGAGCAGTTCTTC
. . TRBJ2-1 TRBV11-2 CASSLTPTRDEQFF TGTGCCAGCAGCTTAACTCCTACTAGGGATGAGCAGTTCTTC